This T cell receptor (beta chain) is from a study of cytomegalovirus exposure and HLA in healthy donors. 60 Vbeta and 13 Jbeta primers were used in PCR. Clones were read by immunoSEQ multiplex PCR, and TCRdb kept only the in-frame ones, dropping some. The sample includes about 180,000 clones, about 78% of them seen just once. The sequencing input was PBMCs. This TCR was sampled from a man aged 40-49 years in good health and CMV-seronegative.

CDR3 residues: CASSSRDRRSPLHF. In nucleotides, the CDR3 is TGTGCCAGCAGCTCCCGGGACAGGAGGTCACCCCTCCACTTT. This chain joins TRBV5-6 and TRBJ1-6; 8 bases agree with TRBD1. Looked up from germline, CDR1 is SGHDT and CDR2 is YYEEEE. This CDR3 has 14 residues. The J segment lost 10 bases and the V segment lost 3 bases, leaving 6 bases of the junction unmatched.